This TCR beta chain was retrieved from a study of shared clonotypes between healthy human individuals. Some clones are missing from TCRdb's copy, which holds only in-frame ones; the method was immunoSEQ multiplex PCR. Among 2 million to 3 million clones, roughly 93% were seen once, and the ten largest hold roughly 0.36%. This CDR3 comprises 12 residues. Germline CDR1 is SQVTM and CDR2 is ANQGSEA. V was clipped by 8 bases and J by 6 bases, with 14 bases between them. Note on this clone: Its specificity is unknown.

Findings and limits, study-wide: Sequencing of the sorted subsets was shown by rarefaction to be incomplete despite large depth.

This TCR came from a man aged 18 to 30 in good health. Some clones in this sample may be carry-over from other donors' samples. The chain uses TRBV29-1 and TRBJ2-1; D is uncertain. Sequencing input: naive CD4+ T cells from PBMCs. Subset indicated: CD45RA+ positively selected. The CDR3 sequence is CSTTVAPNEQFF. The CDR3 nucleotides are TGCAGCACCACGGTAGCCCCCAATGAGCAGTTCTTC.